This entry lists 25 T cell receptor beta chains sequenced from one sample in a study of early T cells in non-severe SARS-CoV-2 infection (dated by TCRdb to the early 2020s). The receptor library was made with 5' RACE. Sequenced using a NextSeq 500. In TCRdb, the public reads were trimmed at Q25 with fastp and aligned with MiXCR, with productive beta chains retained. Identical CDR3 protein sequences are pooled into one entry, listed with their most common genes and DNA. A total of 32,000 or so distinct CDR3 sequences appear in this sample, about 5.8% of them only once. Jointly, the top ten make up around 6.1% of the sample. Input material: whole blood. These receptors were collected from an adult who was a healthcare worker with PCR-confirmed SARS-CoV-2 infection or an uninfected control (not recorded which).

The rearrangement joins TRBV28 to TRBJ2-6, with TRBD2 identical over 7 bases. Trimming took 5 bases from V and 1 from J; bases not matched to a gene: 5. Germline V gene sequence: CDR1 MDHEN, CDR2 SYDVKM. The CDR3 has 16 residues. DNA for the CDR3: TGTGCCAGCAGTGCTCCCGGGAGGTCTGGGGCCAACGTCCTGACTTTC. Amino acids: CASSAPGRSGANVLTF.

This clonotype came up many times. The CDR3 DNA reads TGTGCCAGCAGTTTTGGTGACAGCTCCTACGAGCAGTACTTC. Amino acid sequence: CASSFGDSSYEQYF. The V and J genes are TRBV28 and TRBJ2-7; tentative D call: TRBD1 (5 bases). The CDR3 runs 14 residues. V lost 3 bases, J lost 0 bases, and 9 bases lay in between. Germline lookup yields CDR1 MDHEN and CDR2 SYDVKM.

In its sample, this clonotype was seen a few times. The CDR3 reads CASSHPGQGYEQYF. The CDR3 coding sequence is TGCGCCAGCAGCCATCCCGGACAGGGCTACGAGCAGTACTTC. The rearrangement joins TRBV4-1 to TRBJ2-7, with 8 nucleotides matching TRBD1. V lost 3 bases and J lost 3; bases outside the gene matches: 4. The CDR3 runs 14 residues. From germline, CDR1 is MGHRA and CDR2 YSYEKL.

A word on this clonotype: This clone may be a read error of a much larger clone one base away. The V and J genes are TRBV6-2 or TRBV6-3 and TRBJ2-1; TRBD2 aligns across 12 bases. Germline trimming cut 8 bases from V and 0 bases from J; bases unmatched to any gene: 8. The CDR3 totals 17 residues. CDR1 and CDR2 from the germline V gene are MNHEY and SVGEGT. Here the CDR3 DNA reads TGTGCCAGCTTGGCTAGCGGGAGGGCGAACTCCTACAATGAGCAGTTCTTC. Its translation is CASLASGRANSYNEQFF.

This CDR3 is CSALSGSSYNEQFF. CDR3 DNA: TGCAGTGCCCTTAGCGGTAGCTCCTACAATGAGCAGTTCTTC. V and J are TRBV20-1 and TRBJ2-1; a possible D gene is TRBD2 (6 bases). The germline V and J ends were trimmed by 6 bases and 0 bases, with 12 bases remaining between them. The CDR3 runs 14 residues. CDR1 DFQATT and CDR2 SNEGSKA come from the germline V gene (reference sequence).

This clonotype was seen many times. CDR3 in DNA: TGTGCCAGCCAGAGAACCAGGGACGGCTACACCTTC. Its protein is CASQRTRDGYTF. The rearrangement links TRBV2 to TRBJ1-2, with D tentatively TRBD1 (5 bases). Looked up from germline, CDR1 is SNHLY and CDR2 is FYNNEI. There are 12 residues in the CDR3. Trimming took off 8 bases at V and 8 bases at J, with 15 bases between the two ends.

This chain joins TRBV30 and TRBJ2-7; tentatively, D is TRBD2 (6 bases). V lost 0 bases to trimming and J lost 6 bases, with 21 bases between them. CDR3 length equals 16 residues. Germline V gene lookup returns CDR1 GTSNPN and CDR2 SVGIG (reference sequence). CDR3 sequence reads: CAWSVVRESTALEQYF. The CDR3 bases are TGTGCCTGGAGTGTGGTACGGGAGAGTACGGCCCTCGAGCAGTACTTC.

At least ten counts were recorded for this clonotype. The chain carries TRBV28 and TRBJ1-5, with D possibly being TRBD1 (6 bases). CDR1 MDHEN and CDR2 SYDVKM come from the germline V gene. The V and J ends lost 7 bases and 6 bases respectively, with 10 bases between them. The CDR3 is made up of 12 amino acids. For the CDR3, the DNA is TGTGCCAGCAATAAAGGGGGTCAGCCCCAGCATTTT. It specifies CASNKGGQPQHF.

In this sample, this clonotype turned up a few times. This chain uses TRBV7-8 with TRBJ2-3; D gene unclear. Trimming took 4 bases from V and 0 from J, leaving 11 bases between them. This CDR3 spans 15 amino acids. Germline values: CDR1 SGHVS, CDR2 FQNEAQ. DNA for the CDR3: TGTGCCAGCAGCTCAATCCTAACTAGCACAGATACGCAGTATTTT. This encodes CASSSILTSTDTQYF.

This clonotype was seen repeatedly, ten times or more. J is TRBJ1-2 and V is TRBV11-2; D not certain. Germline V CDR1 and CDR2: SGHAT, FQNNGV. Trimming pared 1 base from V and 4 bases from J, leaving 7 bases between. This CDR3 is 13 amino acids long. The CDR3 region has the DNA TGTGCCAGCAGCTTAGTGTCGGTCTATGGCTACACCTTC. This encodes CASSLVSVYGYTF.

This clonotype was found many times. The genes are TRBV27 and TRBJ2-1; possible D gene TRBD2, 6 bases. Per the germline V gene, CDR1 is MNHEY and CDR2 is SMNVEV (reference sequence). With 0 bases removed from V and 4 bases from J, the gap between germline ends came to 13 bases. The CDR3 runs 16 residues. CDR3 sequence (DNA): TGTGCCAGCAGTTTATCGACCCTAGCGCCTTACAATGAGCAGTTCTTC. Its translation: CASSLSTLAPYNEQFF.

In this sample, this clonotype turned up a few times. The DNA for the CDR3 is TGTGCCAGCTCACCACCAGAAGGAGAAGCTTTCTTT. It is translated as CASSPPEGEAFF. The chain employs TRBV18 and TRBJ1-1; D is undetermined. The germline V gene has CDR1 KGHSH and CDR2 LQKENI. The ends were cut back, 0 bases at V and 8 bases at J, with 7 bases in the middle. CDR3 length: 12 amino acids.

The chain uses TRBV20-1 and TRBJ2-7; weak D call: TRBD2 (6 bases). Trimming left V 3 bases short and J 6 bases short, with 12 bases between. Germline V gene sequence: CDR1 DFQATT, CDR2 SNEGSKA (reference sequence). This CDR3 is built from 12 residues. In DNA, the CDR3 is TGCAGTGCTAGCGGGAGTAGTGGCGAGCAGTACTTC. This sequence encodes CSASGSSGEQYF.

In this sample, this clonotype turned up a few times. This rearrangement joins TRBV12-3 or TRBV12-4 to TRBJ2-1; D might be TRBD1 (5 bases). The CDR3 contains 14 residues. Trimming took 5 bases from V and 5 from J, leaving 13 bases between them. CDR3 sequence (DNA): TGTGCCAGCAGTACTACAGGACCCGACAATGAGCAGTTCTTC. Translation: CASSTTGPDNEQFF.

The chain joins TRBV7-2 to TRBJ2-2; D is possibly TRBD1 (6 bases). V dropped 0 bases and J dropped 7 bases, with 9 bases sitting between them. The CDR3 sequence is 14 residues long. The germline CDR1 and CDR2 sequences are SGHTA and FQGNSA. Here the CDR3 DNA reads TGTGCCAGCAGCTTAGCCCAGGGGCACGGGGAGCTGTTTTTT. It translates to CASSLAQGHGELFF.

V gene TRBV10-1 combines with J gene TRBJ2-1, with 13 bases aligning to TRBD2. Trimming at V came to 4 bases and at J to 2 bases, leaving 5 bases not matched to a gene. Germline loops: CDR1 WNHNN, CDR2 SYGVQD (reference sequence). This CDR3 region has 17 residues. Here the CDR3 reads CASSGRTSGGPYNEQFF. In nucleotides, the CDR3 is TGCGCCAGCAGTGGAAGGACTAGCGGGGGACCCTACAATGAGCAGTTCTTC.

This clonotype was recorded at least ten times. This sequence joins TRBV3-1 and TRBJ2-5, with D uncertain. The V end was cut by 4 bases, the J end by 2 bases, with 8 bases between. Germline assignment: CDR1 LGHDT and CDR2 YNNKEL (reference sequence). There are 13 residues in the CDR3. CDR3 amino acids: CASSPLLQETQYF. CDR3 DNA sequence: TGTGCCAGCAGCCCGTTACTGCAAGAGACCCAGTACTTC.

This chain links TRBV7-9 with TRBJ1-1; maybe TRBD1 (6 bases). The germline CDR1 and CDR2 sequences are SEHNR and FQNEAQ (reference sequence). This CDR3 region has 13 residues. V was clipped by 3 bases and J by 6 bases, with 11 bases between them. In DNA form, the CDR3 reads TGTGCCAGCAGCTTCACAGGGTTTGCTGAAGCTTTCTTT. Its protein product is CASSFTGFAEAFF.

At least ten counts were recorded for this clonotype. This chain uses TRBV12-3 or TRBV12-4 with TRBJ2-5, with D uncertain. This CDR3 comprises 12 residues. V was trimmed by 2 bases and J by 4 bases, leaving 5 bases between them. This CDR3 reads CASSLSAETQYF. As DNA, the CDR3 is TGTGCCAGCAGTTTATCGGCAGAGACCCAGTACTTC.

This clonotype was observed a handful of times. The chain carries TRBV7-8 and TRBJ2-3; TRBD2 is a possible D gene (6 bases). Trimming stripped 8 bases from V and 4 bases from J, with 13 bases between. The CDR3 is made up of 13 amino acids. Germline values: CDR1 SGHVS, CDR2 FQNEAQ. The CDR3 sequence: CASATSWADTQYF. The DNA for the CDR3 is TGTGCCAGCGCGACTAGTTGGGCAGATACGCAGTATTTT.

J is TRBJ1-2 and V is TRBV6-5; 9 nucleotides line up with TRBD1. Germline V CDR1 and CDR2: MNHEY, SVGAGI. The CDR3 has 14 amino acids. V lost 6 bases, J lost 8 bases, and 10 bases stayed unmatched. CDR3 amino acids: CASSKNHRGQGYTF. The CDR3 DNA reads TGTGCCAGCAGCAAGAACCACAGGGGGCAAGGCTACACCTTC.

This clonotype was picked up a small number of times. The rearrangement uses TRBV20-1 and TRBJ2-3; 8 nucleotides agree with TRBD2. CDR1 is DFQATT, CDR2 SNEGSKA, per germline (reference sequence). This CDR3 comprises 14 residues. The J segment lost 4 bases and the V segment lost 5 bases, leaving 8 bases of the junction unmatched. CDR3 DNA sequence: TGCAGTGCTGGTCGGGCGGGAGGTGCAGATACGCAGTATTTT. Amino acid sequence: CSAGRAGGADTQYF.

At least ten counts were recorded for this clonotype. The chain has TRBV12-3 or TRBV12-4 and TRBJ2-7; TRBD2 matches at 9 bases. The CDR3 consists of 13 residues. V lost 8 bases and J lost 2; bases outside the gene matches: 4. The CDR3 coding sequence is TGTGCCAGCGGACTAGCGCCAGCCTACGAGCAGTACTTC. Amino acids: CASGLAPAYEQYF.

This clonotype was picked up a small number of times. The rearrangement uses TRBV27 and TRBJ1-1; D not certain. Germline lookup yields CDR1 MNHEY and CDR2 SMNVEV (reference sequence). The CDR3 is 19 amino acids. The V end lost 2 bases, the J end lost 4 bases, and 26 bases lay between the germline ends. Here the CDR3 reads CASSLGGFAAVGLSTEAFF. The CDR3 nucleotides read TGTGCCAGCAGTTTAGGTGGGTTCGCGGCAGTAGGTCTTTCCACTGAAGCTTTCTTT.

In regard to this clonotype: A much larger clone sits a single nucleotide away, making a read error possible. This chain uses TRBV12-3 or TRBV12-4 with TRBJ2-7; TRBD1 might be the D (5 bases). The CDR3 extends over 12 amino acids. V lost 5 bases to trimming and J lost 3 bases, with 8 bases between them. CDR3 in amino acids: CASSEQDYEQYF. CDR3 DNA: TGTGCCAGCAGTGAACAGGACTACGAGCAGTACTTC.